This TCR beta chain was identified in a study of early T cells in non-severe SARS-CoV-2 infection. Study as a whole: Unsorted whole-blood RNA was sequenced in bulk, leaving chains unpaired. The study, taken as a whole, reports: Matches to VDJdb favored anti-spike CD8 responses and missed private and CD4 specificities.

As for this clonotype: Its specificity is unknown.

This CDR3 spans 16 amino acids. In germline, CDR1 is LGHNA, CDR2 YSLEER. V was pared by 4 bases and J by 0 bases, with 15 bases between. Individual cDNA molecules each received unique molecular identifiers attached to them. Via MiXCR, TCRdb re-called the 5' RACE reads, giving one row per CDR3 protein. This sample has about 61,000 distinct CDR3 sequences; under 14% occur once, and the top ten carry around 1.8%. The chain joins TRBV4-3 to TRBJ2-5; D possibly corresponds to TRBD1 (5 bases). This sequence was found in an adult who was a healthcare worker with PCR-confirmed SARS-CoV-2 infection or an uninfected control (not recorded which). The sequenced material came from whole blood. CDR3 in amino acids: CASSPGVQGYQETQYF. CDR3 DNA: TGCGCCAGCAGCCCCGGAGTCCAGGGTTACCAAGAGACCCAGTACTTC.